The present TCR beta chain was sequenced within a study of T cells after yellow fever vaccination. MiXCR was run by TCRdb on the 5' RACE reads, yielding one entry per CDR3 protein. The sample comprises about 160,000 distinct CDR3 sequences, 6.5% to 8.5% of which are singletons, and 2.5% rests with the top ten. This clonotype was seen more than once but under ten times. From germline, CDR1 is ENHRY and CDR2 SYGVKD. V lost 6 bases and J lost 2; bases outside the gene matches: 4. This CDR3 is 14 amino acids long. Sequences were derived from CD4+ T cells sorted from PBMCs, sampled 5 to 6 days after the first yellow fever vaccination. J is TRBJ1-5 and V is TRBV10-3; TRBD1 matches at 7 bases. This TCR derives from a man aged 18-30 years who received the YFV17D yellow fever vaccine. CDR3 region: CAIRSGTGNQPQHF. In nucleotides, the CDR3 is TGTGCCATCAGGTCCGGGACAGGCAATCAGCCCCAGCATTTT.